This T cell receptor (beta chain) comes out of a study of cytomegalovirus exposure and HLA in healthy donors. Study as a whole: From 190 million or so T cells, an earlier analysis saw 120 million or so unique TCR beta sequences. General observations from the study: High specificity and sensitivity for cytomegalovirus status were reported for the classifier. Cytomegalovirus-associated TCR beta chains were listed, numbering some 180.

When sampled, the donors appeared nominally healthy, though they likely had unrecorded immune exposures. The V gene's germline CDR1 is SGHNT and CDR2 YYREEE (reference sequence). V was clipped by 3 bases and J by 7 bases; unmatched bases: 14. The CDR3 is 18 amino acids. This clone came up once. The antigen is unknown. The PCR contained 60 Vbeta and 13 Jbeta primers. TCRdb keeps only in-frame clones here, not all; method: immunoSEQ multiplex PCR. The sample has a few hundred thousand clones, about three quarters seen once; the top ten hold 1.5% to 2%. Sequenced material: PBMCs. This TCR was sampled from a man aged 18 to 30 in good health and CMV-seronegative. The V gene is TRBV5-4, the J gene TRBJ1-6; 9 nucleotides align to TRBD1. The CDR3 loop reads CASSSYLTGGTANSPLHF. The CDR3 DNA reads TGTGCCAGCAGCTCCTATCTGACAGGGGGGACGGCAAATTCACCCCTCCACTTT.